The 17 T cell receptor beta chains given below trace back to one sample, sequenced in a study of blood T cell repertoires in COVID-19. The repertoire was sequenced with immunoSEQ multiplex PCR; TCRdb's copy has only in-frame clones and lacks some. Among 200,000 or so clones listed, roughly 84% were seen once. Material: PBMCs or T cells enriched from blood (not recorded which). The receptors derive from a man aged 35-49 years who had recovered from COVID-19.

The CDR3 is CASREGPPWTEAFF. CDR3 nucleotides: TGTGCCAGCAGAGAGGGTCCACCCTGGACTGAAGCTTTCTTT. The chain uses TRBV6-5 and TRBJ1-1; D ambiguous. The CDR3 length is 14 residues. Deletions cut 6 bases from V and 5 bases from J, with 16 bases between. Germline-derived CDR1 and CDR2 are MNHEY and SVGAGI.

The rearrangement uses TRBV6-4 and TRBJ1-2; a weak D match, TRBD1 (6 bases). CDR1 and CDR2 (germline): MRHNA, SNTAGT. V dropped 3 bases and J dropped 6 bases, with 8 bases sitting between them. CDR3 length: 12 residues. CDR3 nucleotide sequence: TGTGCCAGCAGTGAACAGGGACATGGCTACACCTTC. This codes for CASSEQGHGYTF.

The chain has TRBV7-2 and TRBJ2-5; TRBD1 matches at 7 bases. CDR1 and CDR2 (germline): SGHTA, FQGNSA. The CDR3 spans 14 residues. The junction had 3 bases not matched to a gene; V was cut back by 0 bases and J by 5 bases. CDR3 bases: TGTGCCAGCAGCTTAGCGCCGGGACAGGAGACCCAGTACTTC. Protein sequence: CASSLAPGQETQYF.

This clone has just one count. The V call is TRBV2, the J call TRBJ1-6, with D perhaps TRBD1 (5 bases). CDR3 length: 14 residues. Between the trimmed V and J ends, which lost 6 bases and 9 bases, there was a span of 15 bases. Germline V lookup: CDR1 SNHLY, CDR2 FYNNEI. In nucleotides, the CDR3 is TGTGCCAGCAGGGGGGGACCCCCAGGTTCACCCCTCCACTTT. It encodes CASRGGPPGSPLHF. Complete variable domain (other parts from reference TRBV2 and TRBJ1-6): EPEVTQTPSHQVTQMGQEVILRCVPISNHLYFYWYRQILGQKVEFLVSFYNNEISEKSEIFDDQFSVERPDGSNFTLKIRSTKLEDSAMYFCASRGGPPGSPLHFGNGTRLTVT.

The chain employs TRBV7-9 and TRBJ1-1, with D hard to call. The CDR3 is made up of 14 amino acids. The V end was cut by 1 base, the J end by 1 base, with 7 bases between. Germline V lookup: CDR1 SEHNR, CDR2 FQNEAQ (reference sequence). CDR3 amino acids: CASSLGSKNTEAFF. The DNA for the CDR3 is TGTGCCAGCAGCTTAGGAAGCAAGAACACTGAAGCTTTCTTT.

This clone occurred a few times. J is TRBJ1-2 and V is TRBV20-1; 7 bases match TRBD1. This CDR3 has 13 amino acids. The germline CDR1 and CDR2 sequences are DFQATT and SNEGSKA (reference sequence). V gave up 3 bases and J gave up 3 bases; unmatched junction bases: 4. CDR3 residues: CSASTDRDYGYTF. The CDR3 DNA sequence: TGCAGTGCTAGTACAGACAGGGACTATGGCTACACCTTC.

The J gene is TRBJ1-2, the V gene TRBV28; 7 bases match TRBD1. Germline trimming cut 7 bases from V and 8 bases from J; bases unmatched to any gene: 4. The CDR3 spans 11 residues. Germline assignment: CDR1 MDHEN and CDR2 SYDVKM. This CDR3 reads CASNDRDGYTF. DNA of the CDR3: TGTGCCAGCAATGACAGGGACGGCTACACCTTC.

CDR3 DNA: TGCGCCAGCAGCTTGCGAAGAGGCCCGCTTGTTTTCGAGCAGTACTTC. This gives the protein CASSLRRGPLVFEQYF. The chain employs TRBV5-1 and TRBJ2-7; no reliable D call. The CDR3 is made up of 16 amino acids. Germline CDR1 and CDR2: SGHRS and YFSETQ. Trimming shortened V by 1 base and J by 6 bases, and 20 bases separated the two germline ends.

The chain has TRBV7-2 and TRBJ2-1; no reliable D call. Deletions cut 1 base from V and 2 bases from J, with 9 bases between. Germline V gene data show CDR1 as SGHTA and CDR2 as FQGNSA. This CDR3 region has 15 residues. The CDR3 DNA reads TGTGCCAGCAGCTTAGTCCCGGGTACCTACAATGAGCAGTTCTTC. This translates into CASSLVPGTYNEQFF. Full variable domain (missing parts from reference TRBV7-2 and TRBJ2-1): GAGVSQSPSNKVTEKGKDVELRCDPISGHTALYWYRQSLGQGLEFLIYFQGNSAPDKSGLPSDRFSAERTGGSVSTLTIQRTQQEDSAVYLCASSLVPGTYNEQFFGPGTRLTVL.

This chain uses TRBV28 with TRBJ2-5; 11 nucleotides agree with TRBD2. J was trimmed by 2 bases and V by 4 bases; bases with no gene match: 3. Germline CDR1 and CDR2: MDHEN and SYDVKM. The CDR3 contains 15 residues. The CDR3: CASSSLAGGQETQYF. CDR3 DNA sequence: TGTGCCAGCAGTTCGCTAGCGGGGGGTCAAGAGACCCAGTACTTC. The full variable domain, its missing parts supplied by reference TRBV28 and TRBJ2-5, is DVKVTQSSRYLVKRTGEKVFLECVQDMDHENMFWYRQDPGLGLRLIYFSYDVKMKEKGDIPEGYSVSREKKERFSLILESASTNQTSMYLCASSSLAGGQETQYFGPGTRLLVL.

This clone was counted only a few times. The chain is built from TRBV3-1 (or the pseudogene TRBV3-2) and TRBJ2-7; 12 bases line up with TRBD1. The J segment lost 5 bases and the V segment lost 8 bases, leaving 4 bases of the junction unmatched. CDR1 and CDR2 from the germline V gene are LGHDT and YNNKEL (reference sequence). CDR3 length equals 13 residues. The CDR3 nucleotides are TGTGCCAGCCGAGGGACAGGGGGCGACGAGCAGTACTTC. It encodes CASRGTGGDEQYF.

The V gene is TRBV19, the J gene TRBJ1-4; 9 bases match TRBD1. Germline V gene sequence: CDR1 LNHDA, CDR2 SQIVND (reference sequence). V lost 5 bases, J lost 16 bases, and 17 bases stayed unmatched. The CDR3 covers 15 residues. CDR3 protein: CASSLTDRGARDRFF. The CDR3 bases are TGTGCCAGTAGTCTGACCGACAGGGGGGCCCGTGATCGGTTTTTT.

V usage is TRBV5-1 and J usage is TRBJ2-1; TRBD1 agrees at 7 bases. This CDR3 spans 15 amino acids. Germline V gives CDR1 SGHRS, CDR2 YFSETQ. Trimming at V came to 0 bases and at J to 4 bases, leaving 4 bases not matched to a gene. The DNA of the CDR3 is TGCGCCAGCAGCTTGGATTCAGGGGGTTACAATGAGCAGTTCTTC. Its protein product is CASSLDSGGYNEQFF.

The chain combines TRBV18 with TRBJ2-1; maybe TRBD1 (5 bases). Germline CDR1 reads KGHSH; CDR2 reads LQKENI. Deletions cut 6 bases from V and 2 bases from J, with 14 bases between. This CDR3 has 15 residues. CDR3 region: CASSPPGFPYNEQFF. DNA of the CDR3: TGTGCCAGCTCCCCCCCAGGGTTCCCCTACAATGAGCAGTTCTTC.

This clone has just one count. V gene TRBV5-4 combines with J gene TRBJ2-2; 7 bases line up with TRBD1. The CDR3 spans 14 residues. Germline trimming cut 4 bases from V and 5 bases from J; bases unmatched to any gene: 5. From germline, CDR1 is SGHNT and CDR2 YYREEE (reference sequence). The CDR3 is CASSLTGVTGELFF. CDR3 sequence (DNA): TGTGCCAGCAGCCTTACAGGGGTGACCGGGGAGCTGTTTTTT.

V and J are TRBV7-8 and TRBJ1-2, with TRBD1 identical over 9 bases. This CDR3 has 14 amino acids. Germline trimming cut 4 bases from V and 6 bases from J; bases unmatched to any gene: 6. Germline values: CDR1 SGHVS, CDR2 FQNEAQ. CDR3 DNA sequence: TGTGCCAGCAGCTCCGCCGGGACAGGGAATGGCTACACCTTC. Protein sequence: CASSSAGTGNGYTF.

The V gene is TRBV6-5, the J gene TRBJ2-7; 8 bases agree with TRBD1. The germline CDR1 and CDR2 sequences are MNHEY and SVGAGI. With V trimmed by 4 bases and J by 2 bases, 10 bases remained unmatched. The CDR3 consists of 16 residues. The CDR3 spells CASSLGGGTGAYEQYF. CDR3 nucleotide sequence: TGTGCCAGCAGTTTAGGAGGGGGGACAGGAGCCTACGAGCAGTACTTC.